This TCR beta chain derives from a study of shared clonotypes between healthy human individuals. As regards this clone: Its antigen is currently unknown. This same CDR3 is encoded by further DNA sequences in the sample.

The CDR3 contains 13 residues. Between the trimmed V and J ends, which lost 3 bases and 1 base, there was a span of 7 bases. CDR1 SGDLS and CDR2 YYNGEE come from the germline V gene. Original analysis: From ImmunoSEQ came sequences covering only the junction and carrying no quality scores, so filtering differed. The assay was immunoSEQ multiplex PCR, and TCRdb's table has in-frame clones only and misses some. That table is the source of V, J and clone size, and D and trimming were worked out from the DNA. This sample yields around 1.1 million clones, of which 60% to 85% are seen a single time; 0.89% belongs to the top ten. Overall study findings and caveats: Rarefaction revealed incomplete sorted-subset sequencing despite large depth.

The study drew its donors from healthy HIV-negative adults without recent acute infections or vaccinations. Sequenced: memory CD4+ T cells from PBMCs. Subset reported: CD45RA-negative fraction. The receptor was isolated from a man between 18 and 29 years old in good health. Some clones in this sample may be carry-over from other donors' samples. V is TRBV9 and J is TRBJ1-2; D possibly corresponds to TRBD1 (5 bases). The CDR3 DNA sequence: TGTGCCAGCAGCGCGCAGGGTAACTATGGCTACACCTTC. Protein sequence: CASSAQGNYGYTF.